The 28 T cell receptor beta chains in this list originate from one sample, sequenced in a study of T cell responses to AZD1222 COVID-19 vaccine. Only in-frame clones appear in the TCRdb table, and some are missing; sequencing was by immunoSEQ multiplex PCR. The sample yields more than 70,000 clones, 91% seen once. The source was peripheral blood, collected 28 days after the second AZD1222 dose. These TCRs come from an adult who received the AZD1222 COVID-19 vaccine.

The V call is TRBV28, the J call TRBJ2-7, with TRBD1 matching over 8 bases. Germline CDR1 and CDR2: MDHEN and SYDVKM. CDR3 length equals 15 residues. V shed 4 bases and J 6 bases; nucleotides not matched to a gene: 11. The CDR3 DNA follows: TGTGCCAGCAGTTGGGACCGGACAGGGCGGTTCGAGCAGTACTTC. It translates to CASSWDRTGRFEQYF.

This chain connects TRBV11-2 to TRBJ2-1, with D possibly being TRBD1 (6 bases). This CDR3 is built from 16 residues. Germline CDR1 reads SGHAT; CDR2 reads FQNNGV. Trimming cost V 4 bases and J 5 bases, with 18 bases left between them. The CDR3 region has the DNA TGTGCCAGCAGCTCTGGAGGTCCGGGACATCACAATGAGCAGTTCTTC. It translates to CASSSGGPGHHNEQFF.

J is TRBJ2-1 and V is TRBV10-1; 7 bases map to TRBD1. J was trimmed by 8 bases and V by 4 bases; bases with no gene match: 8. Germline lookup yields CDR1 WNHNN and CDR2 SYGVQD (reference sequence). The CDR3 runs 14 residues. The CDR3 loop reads CASSVETGIDEQFF. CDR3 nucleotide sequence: TGCGCCAGCAGTGTTGAGACAGGGATCGATGAGCAGTTCTTC.

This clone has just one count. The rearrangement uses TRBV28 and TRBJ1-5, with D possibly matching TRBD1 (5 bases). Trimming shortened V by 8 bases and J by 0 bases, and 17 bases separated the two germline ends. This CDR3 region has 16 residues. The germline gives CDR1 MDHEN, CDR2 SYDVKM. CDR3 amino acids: CASGDPGVYSNQPQHF. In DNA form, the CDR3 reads TGTGCCAGCGGGGATCCGGGGGTCTATAGCAATCAGCCCCAGCATTTT.

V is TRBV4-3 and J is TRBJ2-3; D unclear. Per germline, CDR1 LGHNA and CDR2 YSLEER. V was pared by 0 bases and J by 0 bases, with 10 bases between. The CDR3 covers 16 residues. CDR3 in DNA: TGCGCCAGCAGCCAAGATGAGGCCGGGAGCACAGATACGCAGTATTTT. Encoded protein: CASSQDEAGSTDTQYF.

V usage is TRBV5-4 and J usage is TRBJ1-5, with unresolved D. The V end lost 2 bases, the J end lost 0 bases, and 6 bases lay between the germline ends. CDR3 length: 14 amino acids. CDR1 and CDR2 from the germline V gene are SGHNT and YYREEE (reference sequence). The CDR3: CASSLQYSNQPQHF. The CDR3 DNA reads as TGTGCCAGCAGCTTACAGTATAGCAATCAGCCCCAGCATTTT.

CDR3 loop: CASSLAGLSYNEQFF. CDR3 nucleotide sequence: TGTGCCAGCAGCTTAGCGGGGTTATCCTACAATGAGCAGTTCTTC. V and J are TRBV6-5 and TRBJ2-1; 8 bases match TRBD2. This CDR3 is built from 15 residues. The germline V gene encodes CDR1 MNHEY and CDR2 SVGAGI. The junction had 5 bases not matched to a gene; V was cut back by 6 bases and J by 1 base.

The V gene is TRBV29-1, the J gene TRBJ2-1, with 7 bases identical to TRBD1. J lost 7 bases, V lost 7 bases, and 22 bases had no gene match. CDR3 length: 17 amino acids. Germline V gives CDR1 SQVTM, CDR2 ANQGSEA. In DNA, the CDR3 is TGCAGCGCTACGGAAATAGAACAGGGGAGTTTTTGGAATGAGCAGTTCTTC. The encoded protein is CSATEIEQGSFWNEQFF.

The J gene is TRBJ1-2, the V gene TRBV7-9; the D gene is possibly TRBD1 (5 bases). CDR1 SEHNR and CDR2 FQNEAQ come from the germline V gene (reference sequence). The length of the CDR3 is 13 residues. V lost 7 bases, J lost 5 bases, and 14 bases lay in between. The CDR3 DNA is TGTGCCAGCACCCTGGGGCAGCAATATGGCTACACCTTC. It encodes CASTLGQQYGYTF.

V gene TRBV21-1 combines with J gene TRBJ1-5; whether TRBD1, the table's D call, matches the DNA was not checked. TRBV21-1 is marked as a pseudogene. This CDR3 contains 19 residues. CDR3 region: CASSKLTDRGRRGNQPQHF. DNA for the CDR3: TGTGCCAGCAGCAAACTAACGGACAGGGGGCGGCGGGGCAATCAGCCCCAGCATTTT.

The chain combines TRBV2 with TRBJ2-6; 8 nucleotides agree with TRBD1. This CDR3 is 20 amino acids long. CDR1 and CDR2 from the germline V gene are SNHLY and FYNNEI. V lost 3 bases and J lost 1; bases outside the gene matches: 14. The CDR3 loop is CASSDFPWTGTESGANVLTF. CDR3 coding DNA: TGTGCCAGCAGTGATTTCCCCTGGACAGGGACAGAGTCTGGGGCCAACGTCCTGACTTTC.

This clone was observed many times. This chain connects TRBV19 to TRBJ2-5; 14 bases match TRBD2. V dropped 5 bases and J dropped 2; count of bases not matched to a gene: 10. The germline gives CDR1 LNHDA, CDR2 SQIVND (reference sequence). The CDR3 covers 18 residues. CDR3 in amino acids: CASSGGLAGVFSQETQYF. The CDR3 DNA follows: TGTGCCAGTAGTGGGGGACTAGCGGGAGTTTTTAGTCAAGAGACCCAGTACTTC.

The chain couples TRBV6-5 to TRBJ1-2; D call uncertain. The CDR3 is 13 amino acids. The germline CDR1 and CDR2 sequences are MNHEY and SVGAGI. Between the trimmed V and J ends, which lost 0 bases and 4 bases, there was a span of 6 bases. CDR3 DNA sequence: TGTGCCAGCAGTTACTCACAGATCTATGGCTACACCTTC. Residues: CASSYSQIYGYTF.

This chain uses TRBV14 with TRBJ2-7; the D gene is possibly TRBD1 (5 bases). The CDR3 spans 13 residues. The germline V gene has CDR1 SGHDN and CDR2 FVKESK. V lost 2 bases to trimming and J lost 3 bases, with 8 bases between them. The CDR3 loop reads CASSQTRDYEQYF. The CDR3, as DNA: TGTGCCAGCAGCCAAACCAGGGACTACGAGCAGTACTTC.

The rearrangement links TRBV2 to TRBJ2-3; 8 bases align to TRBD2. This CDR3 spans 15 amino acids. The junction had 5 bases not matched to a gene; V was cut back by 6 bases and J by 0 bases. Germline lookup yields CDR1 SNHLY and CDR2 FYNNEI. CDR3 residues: CASRETSASTDTQYF. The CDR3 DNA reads TGTGCCAGCAGGGAGACTAGCGCGAGCACAGATACGCAGTATTTT.

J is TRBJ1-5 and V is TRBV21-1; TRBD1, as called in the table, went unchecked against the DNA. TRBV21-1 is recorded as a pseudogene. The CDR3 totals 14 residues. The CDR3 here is CASRTDRENQPQHF. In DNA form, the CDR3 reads TGTGCCAGCAGGACGGACAGGGAGAATCAGCCCCAGCATTTT.

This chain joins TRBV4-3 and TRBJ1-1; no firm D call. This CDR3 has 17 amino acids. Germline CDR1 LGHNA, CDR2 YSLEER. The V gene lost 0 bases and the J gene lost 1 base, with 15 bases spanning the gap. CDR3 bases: TGCGCCAGCAGCCAAGATCGGTGGGGATCTGGGAACACTGAAGCTTTCTTT. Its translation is CASSQDRWGSGNTEAFF.

CDR3 in amino acids: CASSPGQGRAKLFF. The CDR3 coding sequence is TGTGCCAGCAGTCCCGGACAGGGTAGGGCAAAACTGTTTTTT. The gene calls are TRBV28 and TRBJ1-4; the match to TRBD1 covers 8 bases. Germline loops: CDR1 MDHEN, CDR2 SYDVKM. J gave up 10 bases and V 5 bases, and 9 bases lay outside the gene matches. This CDR3 has 14 amino acids. Variable domain in full (rest from reference TRBV28 and TRBJ1-4): DVKVTQSSRYLVKRTGEKVFLECVQDMDHENMFWYRQDPGLGLRLIYFSYDVKMKEKGDIPEGYSVSREKKERFSLILESASTNQTSMYLCASSPGQGRAKLFFGSGTQLSVL.

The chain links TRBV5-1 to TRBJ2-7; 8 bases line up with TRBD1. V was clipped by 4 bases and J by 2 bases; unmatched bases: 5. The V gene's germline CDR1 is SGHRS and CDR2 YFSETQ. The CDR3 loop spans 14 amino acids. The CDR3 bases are TGCGCCAGCAGCCCCCGGACAGGGCCCTACGAGCAGTACTTC. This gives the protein CASSPRTGPYEQYF.

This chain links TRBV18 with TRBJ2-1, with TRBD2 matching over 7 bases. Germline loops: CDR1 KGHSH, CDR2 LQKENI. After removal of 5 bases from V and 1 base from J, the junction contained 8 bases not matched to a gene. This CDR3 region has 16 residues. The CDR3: CASSSAAGTSYNEQFF. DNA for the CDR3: TGTGCCAGCTCATCGGCAGCGGGAACATCCTACAATGAGCAGTTCTTC.

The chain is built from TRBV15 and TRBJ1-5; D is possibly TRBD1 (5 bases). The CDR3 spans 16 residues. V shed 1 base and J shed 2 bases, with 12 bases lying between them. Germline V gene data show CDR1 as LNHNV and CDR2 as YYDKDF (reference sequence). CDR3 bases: TGTGCCACCAGCAGAGCGGGGGGTCTTGGCAATCAGCCCCAGCATTTT. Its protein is CATSRAGGLGNQPQHF.

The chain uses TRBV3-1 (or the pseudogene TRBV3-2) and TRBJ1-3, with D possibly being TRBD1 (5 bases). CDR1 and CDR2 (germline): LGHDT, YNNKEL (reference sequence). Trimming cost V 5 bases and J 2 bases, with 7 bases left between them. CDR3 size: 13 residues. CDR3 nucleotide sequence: TGTGCCAGCAGCTGGGGGACTGGAAACACCATATATTTT. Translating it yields CASSWGTGNTIYF.

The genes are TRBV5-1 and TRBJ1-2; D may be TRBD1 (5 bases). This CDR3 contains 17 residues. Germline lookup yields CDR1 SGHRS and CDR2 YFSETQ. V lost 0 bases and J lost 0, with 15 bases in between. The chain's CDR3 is CASSLAVMGTANYGYTF. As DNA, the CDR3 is TGCGCCAGCAGCTTGGCCGTGATGGGGACCGCTAACTATGGCTACACCTTC.

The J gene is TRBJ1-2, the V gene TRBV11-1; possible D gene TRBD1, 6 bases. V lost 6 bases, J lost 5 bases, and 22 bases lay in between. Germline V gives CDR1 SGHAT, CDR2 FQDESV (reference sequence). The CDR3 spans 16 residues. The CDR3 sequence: CASRHRGDTGGYGYTF. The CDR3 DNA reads TGTGCCAGCAGGCATCGAGGGGACACCGGAGGGTATGGCTACACCTTC.

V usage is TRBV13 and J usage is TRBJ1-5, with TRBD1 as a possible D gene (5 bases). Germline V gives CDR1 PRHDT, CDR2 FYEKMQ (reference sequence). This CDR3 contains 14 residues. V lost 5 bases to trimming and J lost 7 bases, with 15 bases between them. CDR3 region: CASSAWGDRQPQHF. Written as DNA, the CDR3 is TGTGCCAGCAGCGCTTGGGGGGATCGGCAGCCCCAGCATTTT.

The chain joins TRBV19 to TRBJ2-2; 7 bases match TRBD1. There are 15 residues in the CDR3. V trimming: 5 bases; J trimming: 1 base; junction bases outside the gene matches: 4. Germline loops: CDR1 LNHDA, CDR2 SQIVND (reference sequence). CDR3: CASSSWTGNTGELFF. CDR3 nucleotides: TGTGCCAGTAGTTCTTGGACAGGGAACACCGGGGAGCTGTTTTTT.

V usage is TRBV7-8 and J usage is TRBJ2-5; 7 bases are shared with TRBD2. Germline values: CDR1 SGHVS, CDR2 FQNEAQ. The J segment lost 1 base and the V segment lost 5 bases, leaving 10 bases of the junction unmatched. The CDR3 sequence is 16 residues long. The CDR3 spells CASSPGGGRAQETQYF. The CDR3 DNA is TGTGCCAGCAGCCCTGGCGGGGGAAGGGCCCAAGAGACCCAGTACTTC.

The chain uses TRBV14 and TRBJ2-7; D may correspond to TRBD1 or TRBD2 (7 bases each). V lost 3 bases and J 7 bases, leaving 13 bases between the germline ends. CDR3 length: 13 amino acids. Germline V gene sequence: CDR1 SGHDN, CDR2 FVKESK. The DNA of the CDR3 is TGTGCCAGCAGCCAGGGGACAGCGGGAGAGCAGTACTTC. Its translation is CASSQGTAGEQYF.